This passage covers 25 T cell receptor beta chains from one sample sequenced in a study of CD8 T cells in Susac syndrome. Reverse transcription of about 0.45 to 1 ug RNA was performed with random hexamers. TCRdb independently ran MiXCR on the immunoSEQ multiplex PCR reads; one entry per CDR3 protein. The sample lists 150,000 to 200,000 distinct CDR3 sequences; 85% to 95% were seen once. Sequencing used CD8+ T cells from PBMCs. The origin of the receptors is a human donor with multiple sclerosis.

The rearrangement uses TRBV29-1 and TRBJ2-3; 8 nucleotides line up with TRBD1. J gave up 0 bases and V 4 bases, and 3 bases lay outside the gene matches. Per the germline V gene, CDR1 is SQVTM and CDR2 is ANQGSEA. The CDR3 is 14 amino acids. CDR3 bases: TGCAGCGTTGCGGGGGACAGGAGCACAGATACGCAGTATTTT. Translation: CSVAGDRSTDTQYF.

The rearrangement joins TRBV7-9 to TRBJ2-2; D is tentatively TRBD1 or TRBD2 (5 bases each). This CDR3 spans 16 amino acids. V was cut by 5 bases and J by 4 bases, with 17 bases left in between. CDR1 is SEHNR and CDR2 is FQNEAQ in the germline V gene (reference sequence). The CDR3 nucleotides are TGTGCCAGCAGCCCAGTGGGGGAGTTCGTCACCGGGGAGCTGTTTTTT. This sequence encodes CASSPVGEFVTGELFF.

The chain links TRBV19 to TRBJ2-5, with unresolved D. Trimming left V 5 bases short and J 4 bases short, with 17 bases between. This CDR3 has 15 amino acids. From germline, CDR1 is LNHDA and CDR2 SQIVND (reference sequence). This CDR3 is CASSPSVGVGETQYF. CDR3 sequence (DNA): TGTGCCAGTAGTCCCTCGGTTGGAGTCGGAGAGACCCAGTACTTC.

The J gene is TRBJ2-5, the V gene TRBV4-1, with D possibly TRBD2 on 6 matching bases. This CDR3 is built from 16 residues. Germline V gene lookup returns CDR1 MGHRA and CDR2 YSYEKL. V lost 3 bases and J lost 4, with 18 bases in between. The DNA for the CDR3 is TGCGCCAGCAGCCAGAGAACCCAGAGGGGAGGAGAGACCCAGTACTTC. Translation: CASSQRTQRGGETQYF.

The chain joins TRBV10-3 to TRBJ1-1; the D gene is possibly TRBD1 (5 bases). Germline V lookup: CDR1 ENHRY, CDR2 SYGVKD. The length of the CDR3 is 15 residues. Trimming removed 4 bases at V and 6 bases at J, with 18 bases between. This chain's CDR3 is CAISGMQGLRAEAFF. The DNA of the CDR3 is TGTGCCATCAGTGGCATGCAGGGATTACGCGCTGAAGCTTTCTTT.

The chain is built from TRBV15 and TRBJ2-7; a possible D gene is TRBD2 (6 bases). The CDR3 covers 13 residues. Trimming removed 5 bases at V and 2 bases at J, with 10 bases between. The V gene's germline CDR1 is LNHNV and CDR2 YYDKDF (reference sequence). CDR3 in DNA: TGTGCCACCAGCCTCGGAGGGACCTACGAGCAGTACTTC. Residues: CATSLGGTYEQYF.

The CDR3 DNA follows: TGTGCCAGCTCACCACGGGACAGGGGCTCCGGGGCCAACGTCCTGACTTTC. It specifies CASSPRDRGSGANVLTF. The chain has TRBV18 and TRBJ2-6, with 10 bases fitting TRBD1. CDR1 is KGHSH and CDR2 is LQKENI in the germline V gene. Losses at the gene ends were 1 base for V and 4 bases for J; bases not matched to a gene: 4. CDR3 length: 17 residues. Combining the CDR3 with reference TRBV18 and TRBJ2-6 gives the whole variable domain NAGVMQNPRHLVRRRGQEARLRCSPMKGHSHVYWYRQLPEEGLKFMVYLQKENIIDESGMPKERFSAEFPKEGPSILRIQQVVRGDSAAYFCASSPRDRGSGANVLTFGAGSRLTVL.

The chain uses TRBV3-1 and TRBJ2-1; 10 bases are a match to TRBD1. Germline V lookup: CDR1 LGHDT, CDR2 YNNKEL (reference sequence). This CDR3 is 17 amino acids long. Trimming at V came to 5 bases and at J to 2 bases, leaving 9 bases not matched to a gene. The CDR3 nucleotides read TGTGCCAGCAGCTCCCAGGGGGACAGGGGAGCCTACAATGAGCAGTTCTTC. Residues: CASSSQGDRGAYNEQFF.

The chain recombines TRBV20-1 with TRBJ2-7, with TRBD2 matching over 11 bases. The germline V gene encodes CDR1 DFQATT and CDR2 SNEGSKA (reference sequence). Trimming cost V 5 bases and J 6 bases; bases outside gene matches: 6. The CDR3 is 13 residues long. CDR3 nucleotides: TGCAGTGCTGGAACTAGCGGGAGTCTCGAGCAGTACTTC. Translation: CSAGTSGSLEQYF.

J is TRBJ2-7 and V is TRBV20-1; 10 nucleotides align to TRBD2. The length of the CDR3 is 15 residues. After removal of 3 bases from V and 6 bases from J, the junction contained 11 bases not matched to a gene. Looked up from germline, CDR1 is DFQATT and CDR2 is SNEGSKA (reference sequence). As DNA, the CDR3 is TGCAGTGCTAGCCCCTGGAGTACTAGCGGGACCGAGCAGTACTTC. This sequence encodes CSASPWSTSGTEQYF.

The rearrangement uses TRBV27 and TRBJ1-1; D is ambiguous. Germline values: CDR1 MNHEY, CDR2 SMNVEV (reference sequence). Trimming removed 7 bases from V and 1 base from J, with 4 bases in between. The CDR3 is 11 residues long. As DNA, the CDR3 is TGTGCCAGCATGAGGAACACTGAAGCTTTCTTT. Protein: CASMRNTEAFF.

The V call is TRBV11-2, the J call TRBJ2-7; D is undetermined. Trimming pared 2 bases from V and 5 bases from J, leaving 4 bases between. Germline CDR1 is SGHAT and CDR2 is FQNNGV. The CDR3 sequence is 11 residues long. The CDR3 loop reads CASSLNHEQYF. In nucleotides, the CDR3 is TGTGCCAGCAGCTTAAACCACGAGCAGTACTTC.

The sample holds one count of this clonotype. The chain uses TRBV19 and TRBJ2-3, with D possibly matching TRBD1 (5 bases). CDR1 is LNHDA, CDR2 SQIVND, per germline (reference sequence). V was trimmed by 4 bases and J by 0 bases, leaving 17 bases between them. This CDR3 is built from 17 residues. Written as DNA, the CDR3 is TGTGCCAGTAGTACCTCCACAGGAGTCTTAAGCACAGATACGCAGTATTTT. It yields the protein CASSTSTGVLSTDTQYF.

CDR3 DNA sequence: TGTGCTAGTGGTACCCCCCCCCGGACCTACGAGCAGTACTTC. This sequence encodes CASGTPPRTYEQYF. This chain connects TRBV12-5 to TRBJ2-7; D unclear. The CDR3 loop spans 14 amino acids. V lost 5 bases and J 2 bases, leaving 13 bases between the germline ends. In germline, CDR1 is LGHNT, CDR2 FRNRAP.

The chain is built from TRBV7-9 and TRBJ2-3; D ambiguous. The CDR3 has 12 amino acids. In germline, CDR1 is SEHNR, CDR2 FQNEAQ (reference sequence). V was clipped by 8 bases and J by 2 bases, with 8 bases between them. This CDR3 reads CASLLTTDTQYF. CDR3 bases: TGTGCCAGCCTCCTAACCACAGATACGCAGTATTTT.

The V and J genes are TRBV20-1 and TRBJ1-2; D is undetermined. CDR1 is DFQATT, CDR2 SNEGSKA, per germline (reference sequence). The CDR3 consists of 13 residues. V lost 1 base to trimming and J lost 8 bases, with 14 bases between them. The CDR3 DNA is TGCAGTGCTAGAGCGGCAGGAACCGAAGGCTACACCTTC. Protein product: CSARAAGTEGYTF.

The rearrangement joins TRBV30 to TRBJ1-5, with 7 nucleotides matching TRBD1. Germline V gene sequence: CDR1 GTSNPN, CDR2 SVGIG (reference sequence). Trimming at V came to 0 bases and at J to 6 bases, leaving 5 bases not matched to a gene. This CDR3 has 14 residues. Here the CDR3 DNA reads TGTGCCTGGAGTGTTTCAGGGGGAGGTCAGCCCCAGCATTTT. Its protein product is CAWSVSGGGQPQHF.

The rearrangement joins TRBV20-1 to TRBJ2-7; D gene uncertain. Trimming took 6 bases from V and 2 from J, leaving 20 bases between them. In germline, CDR1 is DFQATT, CDR2 SNEGSKA (reference sequence). This CDR3 is built from 15 residues. CDR3 nucleotides: TGCAGTGCCAAACCCACAGCGACCCTTACCTACGAGCAGTACTTC. This gives the protein CSAKPTATLTYEQYF.

This chain uses TRBV20-1 with TRBJ1-2; 7 bases map to TRBD1. CDR1 and CDR2 (germline): DFQATT, SNEGSKA (reference sequence). This CDR3 comprises 13 residues. Trimming cost V 5 bases and J 2 bases; bases outside gene matches: 5. The CDR3 DNA reads as TGCAGTGCTGCCCGACAGGGCAACTATGGCTACACCTTC. Amino acids: CSAARQGNYGYTF.

The chain recombines TRBV5-4 with TRBJ2-7; 7 bases line up with TRBD2. V shed 4 bases and J 4 bases; nucleotides not matched to a gene: 2. The CDR3 has 12 residues. In germline, CDR1 is SGHNT, CDR2 YYREEE (reference sequence). In DNA form, the CDR3 reads TGTGCCAGCAGCGGGGGGGTTTACGAGCAGTACTTC. Translated, it gives CASSGGVYEQYF.

V usage is TRBV27 and J usage is TRBJ2-3; 10 bases agree with TRBD1. The V gene's germline CDR1 is MNHEY and CDR2 SMNVEV (reference sequence). With V trimmed by 5 bases and J by 0 bases, 5 bases remained unmatched. This CDR3 contains 16 residues. The DNA for the CDR3 is TGTGCCAGCAGTCCCCTGACAGGGGGCAGCACAGATACGCAGTATTTT. This encodes CASSPLTGGSTDTQYF.

This sequence joins TRBV9 and TRBJ1-4; a possible D gene is TRBD1 (5 bases). The V gene lost 5 bases and the J gene lost 2 bases, with 10 bases spanning the gap. CDR1 is SGDLS and CDR2 is YYNGEE in the germline V gene. The CDR3 is 14 amino acids. Here the CDR3 reads CASSPGGTNEKLFF. CDR3 nucleotides: TGTGCCAGCAGTCCCGGGGGTACTAATGAAAAACTGTTTTTT.

J is TRBJ2-5 and V is TRBV5-4; TRBD2 aligns across 7 bases. Germline V gene data show CDR1 as SGHNT and CDR2 as YYREEE (reference sequence). This CDR3 region has 13 residues. The ends lost 4 bases at V and 9 bases at J; junction bases unmatched: 9. The CDR3 spells CASSELGREAQYF. The CDR3 DNA follows: TGTGCCAGCAGCGAACTGGGACGGGAGGCCCAGTACTTC.

The rearrangement links TRBV13 to TRBJ2-7; 8 bases align to TRBD1. This CDR3 contains 15 residues. Germline V lookup: CDR1 PRHDT, CDR2 FYEKMQ (reference sequence). V trimming: 1 base; J trimming: 5 bases; junction bases outside the gene matches: 7. The CDR3: CASSLAWTGHNEQYF. In DNA, the CDR3 is TGTGCCAGCAGCTTAGCCTGGACAGGGCACAACGAGCAGTACTTC. Full variable domain (remainder filled in from reference TRBV13 and TRBJ2-7): AAGVIQSPRHLIKEKRETATLKCYPIPRHDTVYWYQQGPGQDPQFLISFYEKMQSDKGSIPDRFSAQQFSDYHSELNMSSLELGDSALYFCASSLAWTGHNEQYFGPGTRLTVT.

The chain joins TRBV2 to TRBJ2-5, with D perhaps matching TRBD2 (5 bases). Trimming removed 3 bases from V and 5 bases from J, with 10 bases in between. This CDR3 is 13 amino acids long. Germline lookup yields CDR1 SNHLY and CDR2 FYNNEI. As DNA, the CDR3 is TGTGCCAGCAGTGAGGCGGAGGAGGAGACCCAGTACTTC. Its translation is CASSEAEEETQYF.